Detailed here is one TCR beta chain. Germline V gene sequence: CDR1 ENHRY, CDR2 SYGVKD. This CDR3 comprises 15 residues. Germline trimming cut 3 bases from V and 0 bases from J; bases unmatched to any gene: 1. The data stem from a study of technical replicates of blood from a handful of donors. Data came from immunoSEQ multiplex PCR; TCRdb stores just in-frame clones and leaves some out. Of 91,000 or so clones listed, around 96% are singletons. J is TRBJ1-1 and V is TRBV10-3; 10 nucleotides align to TRBD1. This clonotype was sampled from a human donor in good health. The specimen sequenced was T cells isolated from PBMCs. CDR3 amino acids: CAISDGTGVNTEAFF. Written as DNA, the CDR3 is TGTGCCATCAGTGACGGGACAGGGGTGAACACTGAAGCTTTCTTT.